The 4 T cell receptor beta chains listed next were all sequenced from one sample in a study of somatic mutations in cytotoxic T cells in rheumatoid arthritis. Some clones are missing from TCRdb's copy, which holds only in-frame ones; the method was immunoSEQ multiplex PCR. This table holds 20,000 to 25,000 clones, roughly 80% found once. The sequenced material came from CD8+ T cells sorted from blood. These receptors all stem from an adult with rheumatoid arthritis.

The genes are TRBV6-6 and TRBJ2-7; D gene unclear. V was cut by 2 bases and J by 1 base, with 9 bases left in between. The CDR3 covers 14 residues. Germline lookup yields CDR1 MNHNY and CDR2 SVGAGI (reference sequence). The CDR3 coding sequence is TGTGCCAGCAGTTACGGGTCCCTATCCTACGAGCAGTACTTC. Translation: CASSYGSLSYEQYF.

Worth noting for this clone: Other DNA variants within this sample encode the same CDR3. The CDR3 loop reads CASSFGGGGYGYTF. The CDR3 DNA is TGTGCCAGCAGTTTCGGGGGAGGTGGCTATGGCTACACCTTC. The V gene is TRBV27, the J gene TRBJ1-2; TRBD1 might be the D (5 bases). This CDR3 comprises 14 residues. The germline V gene has CDR1 MNHEY and CDR2 SMNVEV (reference sequence). V gave up 3 bases and J gave up 4 bases, with 12 bases separating them.

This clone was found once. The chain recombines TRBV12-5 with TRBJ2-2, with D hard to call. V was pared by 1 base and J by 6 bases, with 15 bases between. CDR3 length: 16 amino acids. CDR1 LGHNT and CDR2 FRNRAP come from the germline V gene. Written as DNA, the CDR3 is TGTGCTAGTGGTTTGGGCAAAGGGTCTCGGGCCGGGGAGCTGTTTTTT. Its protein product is CASGLGKGSRAGELFF.

As DNA, the CDR3 is TGTGCCAGCAGCCCGGGTCGGAGGGTCCACGAGCAGTACTTC. Translated, it gives CASSPGRRVHEQYF. The gene calls are TRBV27 and TRBJ2-7, with a possible D match to TRBD2 (6 bases). The V gene's germline CDR1 is MNHEY and CDR2 SMNVEV (reference sequence). The CDR3 length is 14 residues. Trimming left V 6 bases short and J 5 bases short, with 17 bases between.